Listed below are T cell receptor beta chains from one sample, sequenced in a study of human T cells and chemical hapten exposure. TCRdb fed the RACE reads into MiXCR, producing one record per CDR3 protein. The sample gives more than 150,000 distinct CDR3 sequences, roughly 30% of which show up once; less than 3.5% is in the top ten. The material sequenced was whole blood, taken in connection with sensitization to the hapten diphenylcyclopropenone (DPC). The receptors were sampled from a woman aged 30 to 39 with alopecia areata. Some clones in this sample may be carry-over from other donors' samples. CDR3s include the opening cysteine and the closing phenylalanine or tryptophan. Fields, in order: D gene, clone size, J gene, V gene, CDR3 DNA, CDR3 protein. The D gene is left open where the match is weak. Clone size, where shown, is once, few, many, or a class for clones that have expanded.

D: .
size: .
J: TRBJ1-4
V: TRBV20-1
DNA: TGCAGTGCTAGAGATTCAGGGGCGGGGGAAAAACTGTTTTTT
CDR3: CSARDSGAGEKLFF

D: .
size: few
J: TRBJ1-2
V: TRBV28
DNA: TGTGCCAGCAGTTTCGAGGACGGTGCTCTCTATGGCTACACCTTC
CDR3: CASSFEDGALYGYTF

D: .
size: few
J: TRBJ1-2
V: TRBV28
DNA: TGTGCCAGCAGGCCCGATGGACAGTACTATGGCTACACCTTC
CDR3: CASRPDGQYYGYTF

D: TRBD2
size: few
J: TRBJ2-5
V: TRBV28
DNA: TGTGCCAGCAGTGAACCGGGACTAGCGGGGGAGGGCTATCAAGAGACCCAGTACTTC
CDR3: CASSEPGLAGEGYQETQYF

D: .
size: .
J: TRBJ1-1
V: TRBV9
DNA: TGTGCCAGCAGCGTACAGGGAGGCACTGAAGCTTTCTTT
CDR3: CASSVQGGTEAFF

D: .
size: .
J: TRBJ1-5
V: TRBV5-1
DNA: TGCACCAGCAGCTTGGTAGCGGGGGAGACTCAGCCCCAGCATTTT
CDR3: CTSSLVAGETQPQHF

D: .
size: .
J: TRBJ1-5
V: TRBV30
DNA: TGTGCCTGGAGTGAAATCAGGAGGAGCCAGCCCCAGCATTTT
CDR3: CAWSEIRRSQPQHF

D: TRBD1
size: .
J: TRBJ1-2
V: TRBV7-3
DNA: TGTGCCAGCGGGTTTGACAGGGATCGTGGCTACACCTTC
CDR3: CASGFDRDRGYTF

D: .
size: few
J: TRBJ1-5
V: TRBV28
DNA: TGTGCCAGCAGTTTATACGAGCAGCCCCAGCATTTT
CDR3: CASSLYEQPQHF

D: .
size: few
J: TRBJ1-1
V: TRBV5-1
DNA: TGCGCCAGCAGCTCACAGGGACTGGGCACTGAAGCTTTCTTT
CDR3: CASSSQGLGTEAFF

D: TRBD2
size: .
J: TRBJ2-3
V: TRBV9
DNA: TGTGCCAGCAGCCCTCGGACTAGCGGGTTCGGTACAGATACGCAGTATTTT
CDR3: CASSPRTSGFGTDTQYF

D: TRBD2
size: .
J: TRBJ2-1
V: TRBV20-1
DNA: TGCAGTGCCAGTAGCGGGAGGGGGGGAAATGAGCAGTTCTTC
CDR3: CSASSGRGGNEQFF

D: .
size: few
J: TRBJ2-2
V: TRBV28
DNA: TGTGCCAGCAGTTGGGGGGACAGCGGGGAGCTGTTTTTT
CDR3: CASSWGDSGELFF

D: TRBD2
size: many
J: TRBJ2-7
V: TRBV4-1
DNA: TGCGCCAGCAGCCAAACTAGCGGGAGAACGGGGCAGTACTTC
CDR3: CASSQTSGRTGQYF

D: .
size: .
J: TRBJ2-1
V: TRBV5-4
DNA: TGTGCCAGCAGCTTGGGGGGCCTCAGGTCCTACAATGAGCAGTTCTTC
CDR3: CASSLGGLRSYNEQFF

D: TRBD2
size: few
J: TRBJ2-3
V: TRBV28
DNA: TGTGCCAGCAGTTTGCAGCGGGGGGGCTCGGGCACAGATACGCAGTATTTT
CDR3: CASSLQRGGSGTDTQYF

D: .
size: many
J: TRBJ2-2
V: TRBV7-2
DNA: TGTGCCAGCAGCTATGGGCGCACCGGGGAGCTGTTTTTT
CDR3: CASSYGRTGELFF

D: .
size: few
J: TRBJ1-5
V: TRBV4-3
DNA: TGCGCCAGCAGCCAAGATGGAGTAGACCAGCCCCAGCATTTT
CDR3: CASSQDGVDQPQHF

D: TRBD1
size: .
J: TRBJ2-3
V: TRBV20-1
DNA: TGCTCTCCACAGGGGGCGAGACCAGATACGCAGTATTTT
CDR3: CSPQGARPDTQYF

D: .
size: many
J: TRBJ1-2
V: TRBV6-2/TRBV6-3
DNA: TGTGCCAGCAGTTACTTCGGCGCTAACTATGGCTACACCTTC
CDR3: CASSYFGANYGYTF

D: .
size: .
J: TRBJ1-1
V: TRBV29-1
DNA: TGCAGCGTGGGCCTTGGGGGGGACACTGAAGCTTTCTTT
CDR3: CSVGLGGDTEAFF

D: .
size: .
J: TRBJ2-1
V: TRBV4-3
DNA: TGCGCCAGCAGCCAAGATTTGGCAGGGAGCTCCTACAATGAGCAGTTCTTC
CDR3: CASSQDLAGSSYNEQFF

D: .
size: .
J: TRBJ2-3
V: TRBV7-9
DNA: TGTGCCAGCAGCTTGGGGGCCGCAGATACGCAGTATTTT
CDR3: CASSLGAADTQYF

D: .
size: few
J: TRBJ2-3
V: TRBV29-1
DNA: TGCAGCGTTAGGGGGGGTGTCACAGATACGCAGTATTTT
CDR3: CSVRGGVTDTQYF

D: .
size: .
J: TRBJ2-7
V: TRBV6-2/TRBV6-3
DNA: TGTGCCAGCAGCCAAAGTTGGGGGAGCAACGAGCAGTACTTC
CDR3: CASSQSWGSNEQYF

D: TRBD1
size: .
J: TRBJ2-7
V: TRBV20-1
DNA: TGCAGTGCCATCCCCTCCCGGGACAGCCTCTACGAGCAGTACTTC
CDR3: CSAIPSRDSLYEQYF

D: .
size: many
J: TRBJ2-3
V: TRBV28
DNA: TGTGCCAGCAGTTTAACCTACCAGGGAGATACGCAGTATTTT
CDR3: CASSLTYQGDTQYF

D: .
size: .
J: TRBJ1-1
V: TRBV4-3
DNA: TGCGCCAGCAGCCAAGGATCCGTCCAGGGATCTGAAGCTTTCTTT
CDR3: CASSQGSVQGSEAFF

D: TRBD1
size: .
J: TRBJ2-7
V: TRBV2
DNA: TGTGCCAGCATCGGGACAGGGGGCCCCTACGAGCAGTACTTC
CDR3: CASIGTGGPYEQYF

D: TRBD1
size: .
J: TRBJ2-1
V: TRBV5-1
DNA: TGCGCCAGCAGCTTGATGGCAGGGGGCATGAATGAGCAGTTCTTC
CDR3: CASSLMAGGMNEQFF

D: TRBD2
size: .
J: TRBJ2-5
V: TRBV6-5
DNA: TGTGCCAGCACCCTCGCCGGGACTAGCGGTTCAGCGACCCAGTACTTC
CDR3: CASTLAGTSGSATQYF

D: .
size: .
J: TRBJ1-4
V: TRBV21-1
DNA: TGTGCCAGCAGCGGAATGCCCCGGGACAGGGGCCCCCCCACAACTAATGAAAAACTGTTTTTT
CDR3: CASSGMPRDRGPPTTNEKLFF

D: .
size: .
J: TRBJ2-2
V: TRBV6-2/TRBV6-3
DNA: TGTGCCAGCAGACTAGAGGGGGCCGGGGAGCTGTTTTTT
CDR3: CASRLEGAGELFF

D: .
size: .
J: TRBJ1-2
V: TRBV6-5
DNA: TGTGCCAGCAGTTACCAGACAGGCGCTCTCTATGGCTACACCTTC
CDR3: CASSYQTGALYGYTF

D: .
size: .
J: TRBJ1-2
V: TRBV28
DNA: TGTGCCAGCAGTTTAGAACAGCCCTATGGCTACACCTTC
CDR3: CASSLEQPYGYTF

D: TRBD1
size: .
J: TRBJ2-3
V: TRBV7-2
DNA: TGTGCCAGCAGCCTACAGGGGTTGGCTACGCAGTATTTT
CDR3: CASSLQGLATQYF

D: .
size: .
J: TRBJ2-7
V: TRBV28
DNA: TGTGCCAGCAGTTTAAGTGGTCCAGCATACGAGCAGTACTTC
CDR3: CASSLSGPAYEQYF

D: .
size: once
J: TRBJ2-5
V: TRBV27
DNA: TGTGCCAGCAGTTTTTCCGGGCCAGCGAAGACCCAGTACTTC
CDR3: CASSFSGPAKTQYF

D: .
size: few
J: TRBJ2-7
V: TRBV7-2
DNA: TGTGCCAGCAGCGCGACCGAGACGACCTACGAGCAGTACTTC
CDR3: CASSATETTYEQYF

D: .
size: .
J: TRBJ2-3
V: TRBV27
DNA: TGTGCCAGCAGCCCCACCTACACAGATACGCAGTATTTT
CDR3: CASSPTYTDTQYF

D: .
size: few
J: TRBJ2-1
V: TRBV7-2
DNA: TGTGCCAGCAGCTTAGGGTGGACAAACAATGAGCAGTTCTTC
CDR3: CASSLGWTNNEQFF

D: .
size: .
J: TRBJ2-1
V: TRBV12-3/TRBV12-4
DNA: TGTGCCAGCATTCTTTCGGGGGTCGCCGGCTTGGGCAATGAGCAGTTCTTC
CDR3: CASILSGVAGLGNEQFF

D: .
size: many
J: TRBJ2-7
V: TRBV29-1
DNA: TGCAGCGTTGGCGATCGATCCTACGAGCAGTACTTC
CDR3: CSVGDRSYEQYF

D: .
size: .
J: TRBJ2-3
V: TRBV5-1
DNA: TGCGCCAGCAGCTTGGGACCTCTTAAGGCGCAGTATTTT
CDR3: CASSLGPLKAQYF

D: TRBD2
size: .
J: TRBJ2-1
V: TRBV6-2/TRBV6-3
DNA: TGTGCCAGCAGTTACGGTAGCGGGAGGCGCAATGAGCAGTTCTTC
CDR3: CASSYGSGRRNEQFF

D: .
size: .
J: TRBJ1-1
V: TRBV9
DNA: TGTGCCAGCAGCGTGGAGGGCCCGTCGGGGGAAGCTTTCTTT
CDR3: CASSVEGPSGEAFF

D: .
size: .
J: TRBJ2-3
V: TRBV27
DNA: TGTGCCAGCAGTTTATGGGGGAGCACAGATACGCAGTATTTT
CDR3: CASSLWGSTDTQYF

D: TRBD2
size: .
J: TRBJ2-5
V: TRBV7-2
DNA: TGTGCCAGCAGCTTAGGAGAACTAGCGGTTGAAGAGACCCAGTACTTC
CDR3: CASSLGELAVEETQYF

D: TRBD1
size: few
J: TRBJ2-7
V: TRBV10-3
DNA: TGTGCCATCAGTCCGGGACAGGGACCTGGGGAGCAGTACTTC
CDR3: CAISPGQGPGEQYF

D: TRBD2
size: .
J: TRBJ2-5
V: TRBV20-1
DNA: TGCAGTGCTAGCTTGCTAGCGGGAGTAGAGACCCAGTACTTC
CDR3: CSASLLAGVETQYF

D: TRBD1
size: .
J: TRBJ1-5
V: TRBV6-1
DNA: TGTGCCAGCACCGTAGGATCCGGGACAGGGGGCAATCAGCCCCAGCATTTT
CDR3: CASTVGSGTGGNQPQHF

D: TRBD2
size: .
J: TRBJ2-3
V: TRBV28
DNA: TGTGCCAGCAGTTTCCCCAGCGGGAGCACCACAGATACGCAGTATTTT
CDR3: CASSFPSGSTTDTQYF

D: TRBD2
size: few
J: TRBJ2-7
V: TRBV10-3
DNA: TGTGCCATCAGTGTGGGGACTAGCGCGAATTACGAGCAGTACTTC
CDR3: CAISVGTSANYEQYF

D: .
size: .
J: TRBJ2-6
V: TRBV10-3
DNA: TGTGCCATCTTATCTGGGGCCAACGTCCTGACTTTC
CDR3: CAILSGANVLTF

D: .
size: few
J: TRBJ1-1
V: TRBV7-2
DNA: TGTGCCAGCAGCCCTCTATTTGACAGAAACACTGAAGCTTTCTTT
CDR3: CASSPLFDRNTEAFF

D: TRBD1
size: few
J: TRBJ1-6
V: TRBV28
DNA: TGTGCCAGCCTATCGTTTGGACAGGGAACGAGACCCCTCCACTTT
CDR3: CASLSFGQGTRPLHF